Below are 19 T cell receptor beta chains sequenced from a single sample in a study of cytomegalovirus exposure and HLA in healthy donors. Method: immunoSEQ multiplex PCR; TCRdb's copy keeps in-frame clones and lacks some. The sample lists 100,000 to 150,000 clones; around 90% were seen once. Sample: PBMCs. Receptors originate from a woman under 30 in good health and CMV-seronegative.

The count of this clone is one. V is TRBV25-1 and J is TRBJ1-3; D remains ambiguous. The germline CDR1 and CDR2 sequences are MGHDK and SYGVNS. The CDR3 sequence is 15 residues long. V gave up 10 bases and J gave up 0 bases, with 16 bases separating them. The CDR3 sequence is CATDPGSASGNTIYF. CDR3 DNA sequence: TGTGCCACCGACCCCGGGTCCGCCTCTGGAAACACCATATATTTT. The full variable domain, completed using reference TRBV25-1 and TRBJ1-3, is EADIYQTPRYLVIGTGKKITLECSQTMGHDKMYWYQQDPGMELHLIHYSYGVNSTEKGDLSSESTVSRIRTEHFPLTLESARPSHTSQYLCATDPGSASGNTIYFGEGSWLTVV.

The V and J genes are TRBV5-1 and TRBJ2-7, with 9 bases aligning to TRBD1. This CDR3 has 17 residues. The germline V gene encodes CDR1 SGHRS and CDR2 YFSETQ. Germline trimming cut 1 base from V and 1 base from J; bases unmatched to any gene: 9. The DNA of the CDR3 is TGCGCCAGCAGCTTGCGTTGGGGGACAGGGAATTCCTACGAGCAGTACTTC. Amino acids: CASSLRWGTGNSYEQYF.

The chain uses TRBV6-5 and TRBJ2-3, with TRBD2 matching over 11 bases. The germline gives CDR1 MNHEY, CDR2 SVGAGI. V shed 4 bases, J shed 4 bases, and the junction held 4 bases outside the gene matches. This CDR3 contains 15 residues. CDR3 nucleotides: TGTGCCAGCAGTTTAGCGGGAGGGGGGGCAGATACGCAGTATTTT. This codes for CASSLAGGGADTQYF.

V is TRBV18 and J is TRBJ2-1; the match to TRBD1 covers 8 bases. CDR1 is KGHSH, CDR2 LQKENI, per germline. The CDR3 length is 13 residues. Trimming took 5 bases from V and 9 from J; bases not matched to a gene: 6. The CDR3 DNA reads as TGTGCCAGCTCAGCGACAGGGGAACTTGAGCAGTTCTTC. It is translated as CASSATGELEQFF.

The CDR3 DNA reads TGTGCCAGCAGTGACATCGGGACAACCTCCTACAATGAGCAGTTCTTC. It specifies CASSDIGTTSYNEQFF. The chain has TRBV25-1 and TRBJ2-1; tentative D call: TRBD1 (6 bases). This CDR3 comprises 16 residues. V lost 3 bases and J 0 bases, leaving 12 bases between the germline ends. Germline CDR1 is MGHDK and CDR2 is SYGVNS. Based on the CDR3 plus reference TRBV25-1 and TRBJ2-1, the full variable domain is EADIYQTPRYLVIGTGKKITLECSQTMGHDKMYWYQQDPGMELHLIHYSYGVNSTEKGDLSSESTVSRIRTEHFPLTLESARPSHTSQYLCASSDIGTTSYNEQFFGPGTRLTVL.

The chain employs TRBV13 and TRBJ2-1; 8 nucleotides match TRBD2. The CDR3 has 16 amino acids. The V gene end was trimmed by 0 bases and the J gene end by 0 bases; junction bases not matched to a gene: 1. Germline V CDR1 and CDR2: PRHDT, FYEKMQ (reference sequence). The DNA for the CDR3 is TGTGCCAGCAGCTTAGGAACTAGCGGCTCCTACAATGAGCAGTTCTTC. Translating gives CASSLGTSGSYNEQFF. Full variable domain (missing parts from reference TRBV13 and TRBJ2-1): AAGVIQSPRHLIKEKRETATLKCYPIPRHDTVYWYQQGPGQDPQFLISFYEKMQSDKGSIPDRFSAQQFSDYHSELNMSSLELGDSALYFCASSLGTSGSYNEQFFGPGTRLTVL.

The genes are TRBV7-2 and TRBJ2-7; 12 bases align to TRBD2. The CDR3 is made up of 16 amino acids. Trimming cost V 6 bases and J 7 bases; bases outside gene matches: 13. Per the germline V gene, CDR1 is SGHTA and CDR2 is FQGNSA. The CDR3 DNA reads TGTGCCAGCAGTGAAGGACTAGCGGGGCTACGAGCAGAGCAGTACTTC. Its protein product is CASSEGLAGLRAEQYF.

The J gene is TRBJ2-5, the V gene TRBV5-4; TRBD2 might be the D (6 bases). Germline V gives CDR1 SGHNT, CDR2 YYREEE (reference sequence). V shed 5 bases and J shed 5 bases, with 10 bases lying between them. This CDR3 has 12 amino acids. CDR3 sequence reads: CASSGGEETQYF. Written as DNA, the CDR3 is TGTGCCAGCAGTGGAGGGGAGGAGACCCAGTACTTC.

The chain is built from TRBV28 and TRBJ2-5; no definite D call. This CDR3 has 12 amino acids. The V gene's germline CDR1 is MDHEN and CDR2 SYDVKM. V lost 2 bases and J lost 4, with 5 bases in between. CDR3 bases: TGTGCCAGCAGTTTAACTGCAGAGACCCAGTACTTC. It is translated as CASSLTAETQYF.

V is TRBV7-2 and J is TRBJ2-7, with 11 bases fitting TRBD2. V trimming: 5 bases; J trimming: 4 bases; junction bases outside the gene matches: 4. Germline CDR1 SGHTA, CDR2 FQGNSA. CDR3 size: 14 residues. Here the CDR3 DNA reads TGTGCCAGCAGCCGGACTAGCGGGCCGTACGAGCAGTACTTC. Translating gives CASSRTSGPYEQYF.

This chain joins TRBV7-9 and TRBJ2-3, with 9 bases lining up with TRBD2. The ends lost 5 bases at V and 5 bases at J; junction bases unmatched: 8. The CDR3 covers 15 residues. CDR1 SEHNR and CDR2 FQNEAQ come from the germline V gene (reference sequence). The CDR3: CASSIKREEVDTQYF. DNA for the CDR3: TGTGCCAGCAGCATCAAGCGGGAGGAGGTAGATACGCAGTATTTT.

V usage is TRBV27 and J usage is TRBJ1-2; D is uncertain. V was cut by 0 bases and J by 5 bases, with 7 bases left in between. The CDR3 spans 13 residues. CDR1 is MNHEY, CDR2 SMNVEV, per germline (reference sequence). The CDR3 DNA is TGTGCCAGCAGTTTATCCGGTGCATATGGCTACACCTTC. Translation: CASSLSGAYGYTF.

The chain uses TRBV2 and TRBJ1-5; D gene unclear. Germline V lookup: CDR1 SNHLY, CDR2 FYNNEI. V lost 0 bases, J lost 7 bases, and 16 bases lay in between. The CDR3 sequence is 16 residues long. The CDR3 protein is CASSEALQAHRQPQHF. The CDR3 DNA reads TGTGCCAGCAGTGAAGCTCTCCAGGCTCACCGCCAGCCCCAGCATTTT.

The chain recombines TRBV9 with TRBJ2-1; 10 bases line up with TRBD2. This CDR3 region has 16 residues. Germline V gene sequence: CDR1 SGDLS, CDR2 YYNGEE. Germline trimming cut 3 bases from V and 3 bases from J; bases unmatched to any gene: 6. The CDR3 spells CASSAVAGGLYNEQFF. The CDR3 bases are TGTGCCAGCAGCGCCGTAGCGGGAGGCCTCTACAATGAGCAGTTCTTC.

The CDR3 region has the DNA TGTGCCAGCAGCAAAGGACCAGGGGGCGTCAGCGGCTACACCTTC. Translating it yields CASSKGPGGVSGYTF. The rearrangement uses TRBV21-1 and TRBJ1-2; TRBD1, the table's D call, was not compared with the DNA. TRBV21-1 is designated a pseudogene. The CDR3 is made up of 15 amino acids.

The chain has TRBV5-1 and TRBJ2-1; 13 nucleotides agree with TRBD2. From germline, CDR1 is SGHRS and CDR2 YFSETQ. The junction had 9 bases not matched to a gene; V was cut back by 4 bases and J by 8 bases. CDR3 size: 16 residues. The CDR3 reads CASSNSGTSGKDEQFF. For the CDR3, the DNA is TGCGCCAGCAGCAACTCCGGGACTAGCGGGAAAGATGAGCAGTTCTTC. Using reference TRBV5-1 and TRBJ2-1 for the parts outside the CDR3, the full variable domain is KAGVTQTPRYLIKTRGQQVTLSCSPISGHRSVSWYQQTPGQGLQFLFEYFSETQRNKGNFPGRFSGRQFSNSRSEMNVSTLELGDSALYLCASSNSGTSGKDEQFFGPGTRLTVL.

The V gene is TRBV15, the J gene TRBJ2-2; TRBD1 matches at 7 bases. This CDR3 has 16 residues. J gave up 4 bases and V 5 bases, and 10 bases lay outside the gene matches. Germline CDR1 is LNHNV and CDR2 is YYDKDF (reference sequence). In DNA, the CDR3 is TGTGCCACCAGCTTTCGACAGGGTGGGAGCACCGGGGAGCTGTTTTTT. This codes for CATSFRQGGSTGELFF.

The J gene is TRBJ2-7, the V gene TRBV5-1; 9 bases agree with TRBD2. Germline lookup yields CDR1 SGHRS and CDR2 YFSETQ. Trimming removed 4 bases from V and 3 bases from J; junction bases left unmatched: 11. The CDR3 is made up of 16 amino acids. The CDR3: CASSREIAGENYEQYF. CDR3 sequence (DNA): TGCGCCAGCAGCCGGGAGATAGCGGGAGAGAACTACGAGCAGTACTTC.

This chain joins TRBV7-3 and TRBJ2-3, with TRBD2 matching 11 bases. The CDR3 totals 16 residues. Trimming cost V 5 bases and J 2 bases; bases outside gene matches: 6. Per the germline V gene, CDR1 is SGHTA and CDR2 is FQGTGA. CDR3: CASSAGLAEFTDTQYF. The CDR3 DNA sequence: TGTGCCAGCAGCGCGGGACTAGCGGAATTCACAGATACGCAGTATTTT.